This TCR beta chain was found in a study of blood T cell repertoires in COVID-19. V shed 5 bases and J 4 bases; nucleotides not matched to a gene: 6. CDR1 and CDR2 (germline): SGHRS, YFSETQ. The CDR3 length is 14 residues. The method was immunoSEQ multiplex PCR; TCRdb's version includes in-frame clones alone and lacks a portion of them. The data contain a few hundred thousand clones, 85% to 90% of them singletons. Donors were grouped by their self-reported clinical history. The receptor was derived from a man aged 25-45 years who had recovered from COVID-19. The sequencing input was PBMCs or T cells enriched from blood (not recorded which). The gene calls are TRBV5-1 and TRBJ2-1; 7 positions match TRBD2. CDR3 in DNA: TGCGCCAGCAGGGGCGGGAGTCGGTACAATGAGCAGTTCTTC. This translates into CASRGGSRYNEQFF. Full variable domain (rest looked up from reference TRBV5-1 and TRBJ2-1): KAGVTQTPRYLIKTRGQQVTLSCSPISGHRSVSWYQQTPGQGLQFLFEYFSETQRNKGNFPGRFSGRQFSNSRSEMNVSTLELGDSALYLCASRGGSRYNEQFFGPGTRLTVL.